The clone carrying this T cell receptor (beta chain) was picked up a small number of times. Its cognate antigen is unknown. The entry originates in a study of blood T cells in healthy people across ages. Study conclusions and caveats: Diversity figures based on one million T cells were deemed too low.

Every sample had a minimum of 6.5 million PBMCs isolated. Through a sample-barcoded 5' primer and a J-beta primer mix, a second PCR was run for roughly 6 to 12 cycles. TCRdb itself ran the 5' RACE reads through MiXCR, one entry per CDR3 protein. The sample comprises roughly 550,000 distinct CDR3 sequences, around 24% of which are singletons, and roughly 10% rests with the top ten. V shed 7 bases and J shed 3 bases, with 19 bases lying between them. The germline V gene encodes CDR1 SQVTM and CDR2 ANQGSEA. The CDR3 is made up of 14 amino acids. These same records also appear under a second study, on T cells of mothers and their children. That paper states: Nine systemically healthy Caucasian donors: three mothers, six children. The search for persistent microchimeric T cell clones detected none.

Sample: blood. V usage is TRBV29-1 and J usage is TRBJ2-7; TRBD2 is a possible D gene (6 bases). This clonotype was obtained from a boy between 10 and 17 years old in good health. The chain's CDR3 is CSAQNSGTHYEQYF. The CDR3 DNA sequence: TGCAGCGCTCAGAACTCCGGGACTCACTACGAGCAGTACTTC.